A selection of T cell receptor beta chains follows, all from one sample in a study of Ad26.COV2.S vaccination and SARS-CoV-2 variants. TCRdb keeps only in-frame clones here, not all; method: immunoSEQ multiplex PCR. The data contain around 300,000 clones, approximately 90% of them singletons. The sequencing used peripheral blood, collected in a trial of Ad26.COV2.S vaccine versus placebo. These receptors were collected from a person between 18 and 59 years old who received the Ad26.COV2.S COVID-19 vaccine or a placebo. Both conserved end residues are part of each CDR3. Each record gives: clone size, J gene, D gene, V gene, CDR3 DNA, CDR3 protein. The D gene is left open where the match is weak. Size tells how often a clone was seen (once, few, many) or the class of an expanded clone, and some rows leave it out.

clone_size: -
j_call: TRBJ1-3
d_call: TRBD1
v_call: TRBV7-9
cdr3_nt: TGTGCCAGCAGCCTACAGGGGTATTCTGGAAACACCATATATTTT
cdr3_aa: CASSLQGYSGNTIYF

clone_size: -
j_call: TRBJ2-7
d_call: TRBD1
v_call: TRBV4-2
cdr3_nt: TGTGCCAGCAGCCAAGAGGGACAGGTCCCCTACGAGCAGTACTTC
cdr3_aa: CASSQEGQVPYEQYF

clone_size: once
j_call: TRBJ2-1
d_call: -
v_call: TRBV10-1
cdr3_nt: TGCGCCAGCAGCGCTGGGATCCAATTCAATGAGCAGTTCTTC
cdr3_aa: CASSAGIQFNEQFF

clone_size: -
j_call: TRBJ2-7
d_call: TRBD2
v_call: TRBV5-1
cdr3_nt: TGCGCCAGCAGCCCGGGACTAGTCATTTACGAGCAGTACTTC
cdr3_aa: CASSPGLVIYEQYF

clone_size: -
j_call: TRBJ1-4
d_call: TRBD1
v_call: TRBV5-4
cdr3_nt: TGTGCCAGCAGACAATGGACAGGGGATGAAAAACTGTTTTTT
cdr3_aa: CASRQWTGDEKLFF

clone_size: -
j_call: TRBJ1-4
d_call: TRBD1
v_call: TRBV7-9
cdr3_nt: TGTGCCAGCAGCCCGGGACAGGGGAATGAAAAACTGTTTTTT
cdr3_aa: CASSPGQGNEKLFF

clone_size: once
j_call: TRBJ2-7
d_call: TRBD1
v_call: TRBV28
cdr3_nt: TGTGCCAGCAGTAAACCGGGACAGGGGGAGTACGAGCAGTACTTC
cdr3_aa: CASSKPGQGEYEQYF

clone_size: -
j_call: TRBJ1-2
d_call: TRBD1
v_call: TRBV18
cdr3_nt: TGTGCCAGCTCACCAGCGGACGGGACAGGTGGTAGCTACACCTTC
cdr3_aa: CASSPADGTGGSYTF

clone_size: -
j_call: TRBJ2-5
d_call: -
v_call: TRBV30
cdr3_nt: TGTGCCTGGAGTCTGACAGTTCAAGAGACCCAGTACTTC
cdr3_aa: CAWSLTVQETQYF

clone_size: -
j_call: TRBJ1-5
d_call: -
v_call: TRBV7-9
cdr3_nt: TGTGCCAGCAGCCTACAGGGTAATCAGCCCCAGCATTTT
cdr3_aa: CASSLQGNQPQHF

clone_size: -
j_call: TRBJ2-7
d_call: -
v_call: TRBV11-3
cdr3_nt: TGTGCCAGCAGCTTAGGGAATGGGGACGAGCAGTACTTC
cdr3_aa: CASSLGNGDEQYF

clone_size: -
j_call: TRBJ2-5
d_call: -
v_call: TRBV4-1
cdr3_nt: TGCGCCAGCAGCCAGATAGGGGGAGAGACCCAGTACTTC
cdr3_aa: CASSQIGGETQYF

clone_size: -
j_call: TRBJ1-6
d_call: -
v_call: TRBV12-3/TRBV12-4
cdr3_nt: TGTGCCAGCAGTTTGAATTCACCCCTCCACTTT
cdr3_aa: CASSLNSPLHF

clone_size: -
j_call: TRBJ1-1
d_call: -
v_call: TRBV5-1
cdr3_nt: TGCGCCAGCAGCTTGGAACGGGCGAACACTGAAGCTTTCTTT
cdr3_aa: CASSLERANTEAFF

clone_size: -
j_call: TRBJ1-1
d_call: -
v_call: TRBV30
cdr3_nt: TGTGCCTGGAGTGGCAGTCTGAACACTGAAGCTTTCTTT
cdr3_aa: CAWSGSLNTEAFF

clone_size: -
j_call: TRBJ1-1
d_call: -
v_call: TRBV28
cdr3_nt: TGTGCCAGCAGTTTAGGACCGAGGAACACTGAAGCTTTCTTT
cdr3_aa: CASSLGPRNTEAFF

clone_size: -
j_call: TRBJ2-5
d_call: -
v_call: TRBV5-4
cdr3_nt: TGTGCCAGCAGCCCAGAACCGGGAAGCCAAGAGACCCAGTACTTC
cdr3_aa: CASSPEPGSQETQYF

clone_size: -
j_call: TRBJ1-3
d_call: -
v_call: TRBV21-1
cdr3_nt: TGTGCCAGCAGCAAAGAGGCGGTTTTACCTACTTCTGGAAACACCATATATTTT
cdr3_aa: CASSKEAVLPTSGNTIYF

clone_size: few
j_call: TRBJ1-2
d_call: -
v_call: TRBV4-1
cdr3_nt: TGCGCCAGCAGCCAAGATCGCGGCAGGACCCCCTATGGCTACACCTTC
cdr3_aa: CASSQDRGRTPYGYTF

clone_size: -
j_call: TRBJ1-1
d_call: -
v_call: TRBV5-1
cdr3_nt: TGCGCCAGCAGACCAACCGGGACACCGAACACTGAAGCTTTCTTT
cdr3_aa: CASRPTGTPNTEAFF

clone_size: -
j_call: TRBJ2-7
d_call: -
v_call: TRBV7-2
cdr3_nt: TGTGCCAGCAGCTTTTTCACGATCTCCTACGAGCAGTACTTC
cdr3_aa: CASSFFTISYEQYF

clone_size: -
j_call: TRBJ2-1
d_call: -
v_call: TRBV5-8
cdr3_nt: TGTGCCAGCAGCCCGCAGGGCAGGACCTACAATGAGCAGTTCTTC
cdr3_aa: CASSPQGRTYNEQFF

clone_size: -
j_call: TRBJ2-7
d_call: -
v_call: TRBV3-1/TRBV3-2
cdr3_nt: TGTGCCAGCAGCCAAGATTATGGAGTGTTCTCCTACGAGCAGTACTTC
cdr3_aa: CASSQDYGVFSYEQYF

clone_size: -
j_call: TRBJ1-2
d_call: TRBD1
v_call: TRBV7-2
cdr3_nt: TGTGCCAGCAGCCAAAACGACAGGGACTATGGCTACACCTTC
cdr3_aa: CASSQNDRDYGYTF

clone_size: -
j_call: TRBJ1-1
d_call: TRBD1
v_call: TRBV9
cdr3_nt: TGTGCCAGCAGCCTTAGGGGACAGGGAGAAGCTTTCTTT
cdr3_aa: CASSLRGQGEAFF

clone_size: -
j_call: TRBJ1-3
d_call: -
v_call: TRBV9
cdr3_nt: TGTGCCAGCAGCGTAGGTGCGCGACCGAACTCTGGAAACACCATATATTTT
cdr3_aa: CASSVGARPNSGNTIYF

clone_size: -
j_call: TRBJ2-1
d_call: TRBD2
v_call: TRBV5-6
cdr3_nt: TGTGCCAGCAGCTTGACTAGCGGGATCGGTAATGAGCAGTTCTTC
cdr3_aa: CASSLTSGIGNEQFF

clone_size: -
j_call: TRBJ1-4
d_call: -
v_call: TRBV28
cdr3_nt: TGTGCCAGCAGTCGGGGGGCGACTAATGAAAAACTGTTTTTT
cdr3_aa: CASSRGATNEKLFF

clone_size: -
j_call: TRBJ1-6
d_call: -
v_call: TRBV7-6
cdr3_nt: TGTGCCAGCAGCTTAGGCCGGAACAATTCACCCCTCCACTTT
cdr3_aa: CASSLGRNNSPLHF

clone_size: -
j_call: TRBJ2-1
d_call: -
v_call: TRBV28
cdr3_nt: TGTGCCAGCAGTTTAGCGGCCAATGAGCAGTTCTTC
cdr3_aa: CASSLAANEQFF

clone_size: -
j_call: TRBJ2-7
d_call: TRBD1
v_call: TRBV24-1
cdr3_nt: TGTGCCACCAGTGACCGCACAGGGGTTTGCGTATACGAGCAGTACTTC
cdr3_aa: CATSDRTGVCVYEQYF

clone_size: -
j_call: TRBJ1-1
d_call: -
v_call: TRBV5-1
cdr3_nt: TGCGCCAGCACGGTTTATCAGGGAGGTGAAGCTTTCTTT
cdr3_aa: CASTVYQGGEAFF

clone_size: -
j_call: TRBJ2-1
d_call: TRBD2
v_call: TRBV18
cdr3_nt: TGTGCCAGCTCCCAGATTAGCGGGAATGAGCAGTTCTTC
cdr3_aa: CASSQISGNEQFF

clone_size: -
j_call: TRBJ2-1
d_call: -
v_call: TRBV4-2
cdr3_nt: -
cdr3_aa: CASSQLRAGSYNEQFF

clone_size: -
j_call: TRBJ1-1
d_call: -
v_call: TRBV4-3
cdr3_nt: TGCGCCAGCAGCCAAGATCACCTGTCAGTGGGCACTGAAGCTTTCTTT
cdr3_aa: CASSQDHLSVGTEAFF

clone_size: -
j_call: TRBJ1-1
d_call: TRBD1
v_call: TRBV15
cdr3_nt: TGTGCCACCAGGCCGGGACAGATGAACACTGAAGCTTTCTTT
cdr3_aa: CATRPGQMNTEAFF

clone_size: -
j_call: TRBJ2-3
d_call: -
v_call: TRBV13
cdr3_nt: TGTGCCAGCAGCTCCGGGACAAAGAGGGATACGCAGTATTTT
cdr3_aa: CASSSGTKRDTQYF

clone_size: -
j_call: TRBJ1-4
d_call: -
v_call: TRBV19
cdr3_nt: TGTGCCAGTAGTCCCCGACAGGTGGGAAATGCAAAACTGTTTTTT
cdr3_aa: CASSPRQVGNAKLFF

clone_size: -
j_call: TRBJ1-1
d_call: -
v_call: TRBV20-1
cdr3_nt: TGCAGTGCTAGTGCAGGGCGGGTCACTGAAGCTTTCTTT
cdr3_aa: CSASAGRVTEAFF

clone_size: -
j_call: TRBJ1-2
d_call: -
v_call: TRBV7-9
cdr3_nt: TGTGCCAGCAGCTTAGGACAGGATCTCTATGGCTACACCTTC
cdr3_aa: CASSLGQDLYGYTF

clone_size: -
j_call: TRBJ1-2
d_call: TRBD1
v_call: TRBV19
cdr3_nt: TGTGCCAGTAGGGACAGGGCTACTAACTATGGCTACACCTTC
cdr3_aa: CASRDRATNYGYTF

clone_size: -
j_call: TRBJ2-2
d_call: -
v_call: TRBV6-5
cdr3_nt: TGTGCCAGCAGGGTAGGCGCCGGGGAGCTGTTTTTT
cdr3_aa: CASRVGAGELFF

clone_size: -
j_call: TRBJ2-2
d_call: -
v_call: TRBV11-3
cdr3_nt: TGTGCCAGCAGCGAACCAGACGGGGAGCTGTTTTTT
cdr3_aa: CASSEPDGELFF

clone_size: -
j_call: TRBJ2-7
d_call: -
v_call: TRBV30
cdr3_nt: TGTGCCTGGCGTGACCGCAACTACGAGCAGTACTTC
cdr3_aa: CAWRDRNYEQYF

clone_size: -
j_call: TRBJ1-2
d_call: TRBD1
v_call: TRBV28
cdr3_nt: TGTGCCAGCAGTTTATTGGGACAGGACTATGGCTACACCTTC
cdr3_aa: CASSLLGQDYGYTF